These 25 T cell receptor beta chains share one sample of origin, sequenced in a study of shared clonotypes between healthy human individuals. Profiling relied on immunoSEQ multiplex PCR, and the TCRdb table lists in-frame clones only, not all of them. The sample records about 2.1 million clones, about 92% being singletons. Positively selected for CCR7, the CD45RO-negative cells used as naive CD8 cells excluded terminally differentiated effector memory CD45RA+ cells. The sequencing input was naive CD8+ T cells from PBMCs. These receptors originate from a man in his late teens or twenties in good health. Some clones in this sample may be carry-over from other donors' samples.

The J gene is TRBJ1-1, the V gene TRBV23-1; possible D gene TRBD1, 5 bases. TRBV23-1 carries the ORF label, with uncertain function. The CDR3 covers 14 residues. V was trimmed by 2 bases and J by 5 bases, leaving 12 bases between them. The CDR3 DNA is TGCGCCAGCAGTCAAGGGGCAGGGAGGACTGAAGCTTTCTTT. Its translation is CASSQGAGRTEAFF.

The V and J genes are TRBV10-3 and TRBJ1-3; D might be TRBD1 (5 bases). In germline, CDR1 is ENHRY, CDR2 SYGVKD. The CDR3 totals 13 residues. Between the trimmed V and J ends, which lost 9 bases and 3 bases, there was a span of 12 bases. The CDR3 protein is CAMGGALGNTIYF. In nucleotides, the CDR3 is TGTGCCATGGGCGGGGCGCTTGGAAACACCATATATTTT.

This chain joins TRBV12-2 and TRBJ1-1. TRBV12-2 is a pseudogene segment. This CDR3 has 17 amino acids. CDR3 DNA sequence: TGTGCAAGTCGACTGAGGGGCAGCCCTTATATGAACACTGAAGCTTTCTTT. Translating gives CASRLRGSPYMNTEAFF.

This sequence joins TRBV7-9 and TRBJ2-4; no firm D call. The CDR3 is 19 amino acids. Trimming took off 5 bases at V and 0 bases at J, with 23 bases between the two ends. Per germline, CDR1 SEHNR and CDR2 FQNEAQ (reference sequence). CDR3 sequence reads: CASSPSVQNEYLAKNIQYF. CDR3 coding DNA: TGTGCCAGCAGCCCAAGCGTCCAAAACGAATACCTAGCCAAAAACATTCAGTACTTC. The full variable domain, completed using reference TRBV7-9 and TRBJ2-4, is DTGVSQNPRHKITKRGQNVTFRCDPISEHNRLYWYRQTLGQGPEFLTYFQNEAQLEKSRLLSDRFSAERPKGSFSTLEIQRTEQGDSAMYLCASSPSVQNEYLAKNIQYFGAGTRLSVL.

The V and J genes are TRBV19 and TRBJ2-3; D may be TRBD2 (6 bases). The CDR3 loop spans 17 amino acids. CDR1 and CDR2 (germline): LNHDA, SQIVND (reference sequence). Trimming left V 4 bases short and J 8 bases short, with 25 bases between. This CDR3 reads CASSNQAESFLATTQYF. In DNA form, the CDR3 reads TGTGCCAGTAGTAACCAGGCTGAATCCTTCCTAGCGACTACGCAGTATTTT.

This clone was observed once. The rearrangement uses TRBV7-9 and TRBJ2-7; no clear D. This CDR3 has 12 residues. V was trimmed by 5 bases and J by 4 bases, leaving 9 bases between them. Germline V CDR1 and CDR2: SEHNR, FQNEAQ (reference sequence). In DNA, the CDR3 is TGTGCCAGCAGCCCCCGTCGATACGAGCAGTACTTC. Amino acid sequence: CASSPRRYEQYF.

V and J are TRBV27 and TRBJ2-1, with TRBD2 matching over 14 bases. Unmatched junction bases numbered 7, after V lost 4 bases and J lost 8 bases. Germline assignment: CDR1 MNHEY and CDR2 SMNVEV (reference sequence). This CDR3 is 16 amino acids long. The CDR3 sequence: CASSSRLAGGPYEQFF. The CDR3 bases are TGTGCCAGCAGTTCTCGACTAGCGGGAGGGCCTTATGAGCAGTTCTTC.

J is TRBJ2-1 and V is TRBV11-2; 11 bases line up with TRBD2. Germline V lookup: CDR1 SGHAT, CDR2 FQNNGV. With V trimmed by 5 bases and J by 4 bases, 7 bases remained unmatched. CDR3 length: 16 residues. Here the CDR3 reads CASSDRTSGLYNEQFF. CDR3 DNA: TGTGCCAGCAGCGACCGGACTAGCGGGCTTTACAATGAGCAGTTCTTC.

V and J are TRBV29-1 and TRBJ2-1, with D perhaps TRBD2 (6 bases). With 5 bases removed from V and 8 bases from J, the gap between germline ends came to 13 bases. The CDR3 is made up of 12 amino acids. The germline gives CDR1 SQVTM, CDR2 ANQGSEA. In nucleotides, the CDR3 is TGCAGCGTTTCCCTGGGCGGGGATGAGCAGTTCTTC. Translation: CSVSLGGDEQFF.

This sequence joins TRBV11-2 and TRBJ2-1, with 10 bases aligning to TRBD2. This CDR3 contains 16 residues. J was trimmed by 6 bases and V by 0 bases; bases with no gene match: 5. Germline V gene data show CDR1 as SGHAT and CDR2 as FQNNGV. The CDR3 here is CASSLDLTSGFNEQFF. In nucleotides, the CDR3 is TGTGCCAGCAGCTTAGATTTGACTAGCGGGTTCAATGAGCAGTTCTTC.

This rearrangement joins TRBV7-9 to TRBJ1-1, with 7 bases aligning to TRBD1. V shed 8 bases, J shed 4 bases, and the junction held 10 bases outside the gene matches. Germline CDR1 is SEHNR and CDR2 is FQNEAQ (reference sequence). This CDR3 has 14 residues. The DNA for the CDR3 is TGTGCCAGCTTGAGGGCAGGGGGAGTCACTGAAGCTTTCTTT. As protein: CASLRAGGVTEAFF.

The genes are TRBV15 and TRBJ2-1; TRBD1 matches 8 bases. The CDR3 runs 13 residues. CDR1 is LNHNV, CDR2 YYDKDF, per germline (reference sequence). V lost 8 bases to trimming and J lost 5 bases; unmatched junction nucleotides: 5. CDR3: CATSGTGDNEQFF. The CDR3 nucleotides are TGTGCCACCTCCGGGACAGGTGACAATGAGCAGTTCTTC.

The DNA of the CDR3 is TGTGCCAGCAGTCTAGCGGGAGGTGGCGGGGAGCTGTTTTTT. This gives the protein CASSLAGGGGELFF. This chain links TRBV6-5 with TRBJ2-2; 11 nucleotides match TRBD2. Germline CDR1 and CDR2: MNHEY and SVGAGI. CDR3 length: 14 amino acids. The ends lost 5 bases at V and 7 bases at J; junction bases unmatched: 3.

The chain couples TRBV7-9 to TRBJ2-2; 8 bases fit TRBD2. Germline V CDR1 and CDR2: SEHNR, FQNEAQ (reference sequence). The V and J ends lost 3 bases and 3 bases, in that order; junction bases with no gene match: 12. The CDR3 contains 18 residues. The CDR3 DNA reads TGTGCCAGCAGCTTGGCACTAGCGGTCCCAGGCGACACCGGGGAGCTGTTTTTT. It encodes CASSLALAVPGDTGELFF.

This clone was detected only a few times. The gene calls are TRBV14 and TRBJ1-2; 8 bases align to TRBD1. CDR1 and CDR2 (germline): SGHDN, FVKESK. V was pared by 3 bases and J by 4 bases, with 1 base of the junction left unmatched. The CDR3 consists of 13 residues. The CDR3 reads CASSQGQAYGYTF. The CDR3 coding sequence is TGTGCCAGCAGCCAGGGACAGGCCTATGGCTACACCTTC.

V usage is TRBV27 and J usage is TRBJ2-2; 8 nucleotides line up with TRBD2. Germline CDR1 and CDR2: MNHEY and SMNVEV (reference sequence). This CDR3 spans 16 amino acids. V dropped 3 bases and J dropped 6; count of bases not matched to a gene: 9. The CDR3 region has the DNA TGTGCCAGCAGTTTGTCGAGCGGGAGACCGTCCGGGGAGCTGTTTTTT. This translates into CASSLSSGRPSGELFF.

The J gene is TRBJ2-1, the V gene TRBV6-5; D not resolved. This CDR3 is built from 14 residues. V was trimmed by 5 bases and J by 4 bases, leaving 12 bases between them. Germline values: CDR1 MNHEY, CDR2 SVGAGI. The CDR3 DNA reads as TGTGCCAGCAGTCAACGAGCGATTTACAATGAGCAGTTCTTC. Translated, it gives CASSQRAIYNEQFF.

V gene TRBV7-9 combines with J gene TRBJ2-3; D remains ambiguous. Trimming pared 1 base from V and 5 bases from J, leaving 10 bases between. CDR1 is SEHNR and CDR2 is FQNEAQ in the germline V gene (reference sequence). The length of the CDR3 is 14 residues. DNA for the CDR3: TGTGCCAGCAGCTTAGGGGTGTCTTTAGATACGCAGTATTTT. Protein sequence: CASSLGVSLDTQYF.

J is TRBJ2-5 and V is TRBV7-2; 8 positions agree with TRBD2. The DNA end favors TRBJ2-7, so the J call may be wrong. There are 16 residues in the CDR3. Germline V gene sequence: CDR1 SGHTA, CDR2 FQGNSA. As DNA, the CDR3 is TGTGCCAGCAGCTTATTGGAGGAGCGGGAGTTGTCCGAGCAGTACTTC. This encodes CASSLLEERELSEQYF.

The V call is TRBV7-9, the J call TRBJ2-5, with D uncertain. V lost 7 bases, J lost 2 bases, and 11 bases lay in between. Germline CDR1 is SEHNR and CDR2 is FQNEAQ (reference sequence). The CDR3 contains 13 residues. The chain's CDR3 is CASIRSPQETQYF. The CDR3 DNA reads TGTGCCAGCATCAGGTCCCCACAAGAGACCCAGTACTTC.

CDR3 DNA: TGTGCCAGCAGCTGGGGCGGAATAGGACGGAGGGAGCAGTACTTC. Encoded protein: CASSWGGIGRREQYF. The rearrangement uses TRBV5-5 and TRBJ2-7; D may match TRBD1 or TRBD2 (5 bases each). The V end was cut by 3 bases, the J end by 7 bases, with 20 bases between. CDR1 and CDR2 from the germline V gene are SGHKS and YYEKEE (reference sequence). The CDR3 contains 15 residues.

The rearrangement links TRBV18 to TRBJ1-1; 8 bases fit TRBD1. The CDR3 loop spans 15 amino acids. V dropped 3 bases and J dropped 1; count of bases not matched to a gene: 4. Germline V gene data show CDR1 as KGHSH and CDR2 as LQKENI. This chain's CDR3 is CASSPAGGQNTEAFF. The CDR3 nucleotides are TGTGCCAGCTCACCGGCAGGGGGCCAGAACACTGAAGCTTTCTTT.

This rearrangement joins TRBV27 to TRBJ2-1; D gene unclear. Trimming took off 2 bases at V and 9 bases at J, with 14 bases between the two ends. The CDR3 totals 14 residues. Germline CDR1 MNHEY, CDR2 SMNVEV (reference sequence). The CDR3 spells CASSLTPLGVEQFF. DNA of the CDR3: TGTGCCAGCAGTTTAACACCCCTGGGCGTTGAGCAGTTCTTC.

This clone was seen only once. The CDR3 sequence is CASSLQEGGPEAFF. CDR3 DNA sequence: TGTGCCAGCAGCCTGCAGGAGGGGGGGCCCGAAGCTTTCTTT. V is TRBV7-9 and J is TRBJ1-1; weak D call: TRBD1 (6 bases). The germline V and J ends were trimmed by 5 bases and 8 bases, with 18 bases remaining between them. This CDR3 has 14 residues. CDR1 and CDR2 (germline): SEHNR, FQNEAQ (reference sequence).

The rearrangement links TRBV12-5 to TRBJ2-2, with D unresolved. CDR1 and CDR2 (germline): LGHNT, FRNRAP. The germline V and J ends were trimmed by 0 bases and 1 base, with 6 bases remaining between them. This CDR3 comprises 15 residues. CDR3 loop: CASGLVYGNTGELFF. CDR3 DNA sequence: TGTGCTAGTGGTTTGGTATATGGGAACACCGGGGAGCTGTTTTTT.